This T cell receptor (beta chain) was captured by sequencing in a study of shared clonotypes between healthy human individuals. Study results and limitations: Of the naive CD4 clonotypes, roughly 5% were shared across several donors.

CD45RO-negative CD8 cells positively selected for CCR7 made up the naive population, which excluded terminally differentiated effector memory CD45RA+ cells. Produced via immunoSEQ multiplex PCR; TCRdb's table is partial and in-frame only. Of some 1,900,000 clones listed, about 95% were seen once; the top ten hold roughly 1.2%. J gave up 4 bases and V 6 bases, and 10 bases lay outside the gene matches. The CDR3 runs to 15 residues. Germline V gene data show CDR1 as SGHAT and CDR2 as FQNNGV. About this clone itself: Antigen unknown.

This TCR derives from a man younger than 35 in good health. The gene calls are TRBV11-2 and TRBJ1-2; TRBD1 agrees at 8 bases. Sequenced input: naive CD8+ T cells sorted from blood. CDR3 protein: CASSIGTGLVYGYTF. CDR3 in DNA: TGTGCCAGCAGTATCGGGACAGGTCTTGTCTATGGCTACACCTTC.